The present entry profiles one TCR beta chain with its context. One end of the junction is discordant with germline, which a read error may explain. The assay was immunoSEQ multiplex PCR, and TCRdb's table has in-frame clones only and misses some. In the table there are 400,000 to 450,000 clones, roughly 85% of which are singletons. This entry comes from a study of blood T cell repertoires in COVID-19. Study in general: Some COVID-19 samples were acute and others convalescent; all came from the United States, Italy and Spain. In each case, the material was cDNA or gDNA derived from T cells, B-cell-depleted T cells, or PBMCs.

Sequencing was performed on peripheral blood. The sequence came from a woman aged 25 to 39 with active or convalescent COVID-19.

CDR3 nucleotide sequence: TGTACCAGCAGTCCACGAGGAAATCAGCCCCAGCATTTT. It is translated as CTSSPRGNQPQHF. The V gene is TRBV6-5, the J gene TRBJ1-5; D unclear. The germline V gene encodes CDR1 MNHEY and CDR2 SVGAGI. The CDR3 length is 13 residues.